This T cell receptor (beta chain) was obtained from a study of shared clonotypes between healthy human individuals. The wider study: Per-donor plates numbered three CD4 naive, three CD4 memory, two CD8 naive and one CD8 memory. Findings of the study overall: Sampling covered blood only; tissue repertoires likely differ.

Germline CDR1 SGDLS, CDR2 YYNGEE. The germline V and J ends were trimmed by 0 bases and 10 bases, with 13 bases remaining between them. This CDR3 is built from 14 residues. On this clone: The antigen is not known.

The table came from immunoSEQ multiplex PCR; TCRdb's copy has only in-frame clones and leaves some out. The sample shows under 650,000 clones, 90% to 96% of them seen only once. The receptor was isolated from a woman in her twenties or thirties in good health. The gene calls are TRBV9 and TRBJ1-4; unclear D gene. Sequenced: naive CD4+ T cells sorted from blood. Noted subset: CD45RA+ positively selected. CDR3 residues: CASSVGNRVGKLFF. The CDR3 region has the DNA TGTGCCAGCAGCGTAGGGAACAGAGTGGGAAAACTGTTTTTT.